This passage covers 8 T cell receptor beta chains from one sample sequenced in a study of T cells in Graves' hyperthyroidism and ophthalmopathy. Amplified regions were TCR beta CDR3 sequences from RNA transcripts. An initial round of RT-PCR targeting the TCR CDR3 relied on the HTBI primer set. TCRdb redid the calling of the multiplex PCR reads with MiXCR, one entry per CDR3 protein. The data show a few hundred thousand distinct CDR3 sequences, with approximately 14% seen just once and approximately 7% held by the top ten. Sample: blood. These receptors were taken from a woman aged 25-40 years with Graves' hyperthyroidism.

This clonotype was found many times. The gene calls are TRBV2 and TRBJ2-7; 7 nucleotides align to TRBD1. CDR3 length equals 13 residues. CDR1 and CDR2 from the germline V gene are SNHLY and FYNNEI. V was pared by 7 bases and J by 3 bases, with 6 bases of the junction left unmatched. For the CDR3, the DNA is TGTGCCAGCACTGACAGGACAGGCTACGAGCAGTACTTC. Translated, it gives CASTDRTGYEQYF.

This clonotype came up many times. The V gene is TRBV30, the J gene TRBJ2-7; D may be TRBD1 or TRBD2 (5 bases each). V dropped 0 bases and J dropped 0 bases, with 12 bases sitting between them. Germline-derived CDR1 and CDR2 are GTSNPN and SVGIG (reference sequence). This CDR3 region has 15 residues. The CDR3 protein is CAWSVGVVFSYEQYF. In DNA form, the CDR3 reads TGTGCCTGGAGTGTGGGGGTCGTTTTCTCCTACGAGCAGTACTTC.

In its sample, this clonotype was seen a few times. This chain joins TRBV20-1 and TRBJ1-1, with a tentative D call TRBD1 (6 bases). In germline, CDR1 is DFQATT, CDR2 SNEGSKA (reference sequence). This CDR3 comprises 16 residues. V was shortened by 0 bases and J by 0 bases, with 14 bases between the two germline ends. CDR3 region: CSARDPTGPMNTEAFF. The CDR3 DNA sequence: TGCAGTGCTAGAGACCCCACAGGGCCCATGAACACTGAAGCTTTCTTT.

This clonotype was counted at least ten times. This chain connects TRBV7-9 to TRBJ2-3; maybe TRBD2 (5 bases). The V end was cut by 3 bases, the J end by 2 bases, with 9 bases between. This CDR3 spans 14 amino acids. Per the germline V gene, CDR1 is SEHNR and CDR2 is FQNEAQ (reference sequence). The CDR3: CASSFRGFTDTQYF. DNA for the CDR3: TGTGCCAGCAGCTTCCGAGGGTTCACAGATACGCAGTATTTT.

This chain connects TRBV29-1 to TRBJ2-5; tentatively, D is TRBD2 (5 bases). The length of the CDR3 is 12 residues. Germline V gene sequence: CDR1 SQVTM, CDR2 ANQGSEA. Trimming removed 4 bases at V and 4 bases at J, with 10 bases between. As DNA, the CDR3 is TGCAGCGTTGGAGGGATGTTAGAGACCCAGTACTTC. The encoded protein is CSVGGMLETQYF. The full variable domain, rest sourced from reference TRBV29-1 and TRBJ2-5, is SAVISQKPSRDICQRGTSLTIQCQVDSQVTMMFWYRQQPGQSLTLIATANQGSEATYESGFVIDKFPISRPNLTFSTLTVSNMSPEDSSIYLCSVGGMLETQYFGPGTRLLVL.

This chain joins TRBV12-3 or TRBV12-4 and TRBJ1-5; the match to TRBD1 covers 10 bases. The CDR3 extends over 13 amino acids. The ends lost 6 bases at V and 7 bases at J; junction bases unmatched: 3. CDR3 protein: CASRGQGWQPQHF. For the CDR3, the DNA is TGTGCCAGCAGGGGACAGGGGTGGCAGCCCCAGCATTTT.

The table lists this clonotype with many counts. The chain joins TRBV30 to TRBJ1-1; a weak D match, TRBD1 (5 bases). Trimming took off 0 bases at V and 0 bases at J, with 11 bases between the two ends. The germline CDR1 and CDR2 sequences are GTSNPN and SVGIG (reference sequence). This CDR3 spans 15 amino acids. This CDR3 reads CAWSVGGVLNTEAFF. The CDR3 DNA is TGTGCCTGGAGTGTGGGGGGGGTCTTGAACACTGAAGCTTTCTTT.

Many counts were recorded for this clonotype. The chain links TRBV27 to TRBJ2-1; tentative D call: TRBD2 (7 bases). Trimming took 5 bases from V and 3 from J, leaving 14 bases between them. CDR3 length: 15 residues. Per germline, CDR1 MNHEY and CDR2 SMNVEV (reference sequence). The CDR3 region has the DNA TGTGCCAGCAGTCGCGGGGGCGGGAGCTACAATGAGCAGTTCTTC. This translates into CASSRGGGSYNEQFF.